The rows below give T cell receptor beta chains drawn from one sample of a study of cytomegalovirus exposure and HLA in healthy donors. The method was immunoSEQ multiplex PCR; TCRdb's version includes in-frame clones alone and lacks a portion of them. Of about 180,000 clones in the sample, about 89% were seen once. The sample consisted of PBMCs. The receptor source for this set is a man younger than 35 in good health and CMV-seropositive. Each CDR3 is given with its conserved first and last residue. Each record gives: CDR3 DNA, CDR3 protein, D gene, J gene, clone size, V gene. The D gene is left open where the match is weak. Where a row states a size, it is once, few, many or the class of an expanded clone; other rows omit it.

CDR3nt: TGTGCCTGGAGGGGGGACAGCTACACTGAAGCTTTCTTT; CDR3aa: CAWRGDSYTEAFF; d_gene: TRBD1; j_gene: TRBJ1-1; abundance: -; v_gene: TRBV30
CDR3nt: TGTGCCAGCAGCGTACTAGGGAGCTCAGATACGCAGTATTTT; CDR3aa: CASSVLGSSDTQYF; d_gene: -; j_gene: TRBJ2-3; abundance: -; v_gene: TRBV9
CDR3nt: TGTGCCAGCAGCCTCCTGACAGAAAGCAATCAGCCCCAGCATTTT; CDR3aa: CASSLLTESNQPQHF; d_gene: -; j_gene: TRBJ1-5; abundance: once; v_gene: TRBV28
CDR3nt: TGTGCCAGCAGTTCCCGGGTGGAAGCCACTGAAGCTTTCTTT; CDR3aa: CASSSRVEATEAFF; d_gene: -; j_gene: TRBJ1-1; abundance: -; v_gene: TRBV6-6
CDR3nt: TGCGCCAGCAGCTTGGGCCCCGGTCGGCAGGGAAACTACGAGCAGTACTTC; CDR3aa: CASSLGPGRQGNYEQYF; d_gene: -; j_gene: TRBJ2-7; abundance: -; v_gene: TRBV5-1
CDR3nt: TGTGCCAGCAGTTCGAGCGCCGTTGCTTACAATGAGCAGTTCTTC; CDR3aa: CASSSSAVAYNEQFF; d_gene: -; j_gene: TRBJ2-1; abundance: -; v_gene: TRBV25-1
CDR3nt: TGTGCCAGCAGTGGGACAGAAAGGATCTACAATGAGCAGTTCTTC; CDR3aa: CASSGTERIYNEQFF; d_gene: -; j_gene: TRBJ2-1; abundance: -; v_gene: TRBV6-1
CDR3nt: TGCGCCAGCAGCTTGGACAGAGCCAATGAGCAGTTCTTC; CDR3aa: CASSLDRANEQFF; d_gene: -; j_gene: TRBJ2-1; abundance: -; v_gene: TRBV5-1
CDR3nt: TGTGCCAGCAAGGGCACAGGGCGGGAGGATATCACTGAAGCTTTCTTT; CDR3aa: CASKGTGREDITEAFF; d_gene: -; j_gene: TRBJ1-1; abundance: -; v_gene: TRBV2
CDR3nt: TGTGCCAGTATGACCGATGGGGGCAAAGACACTGAAGCTTTCTTT; CDR3aa: CASMTDGGKDTEAFF; d_gene: -; j_gene: TRBJ1-1; abundance: -; v_gene: TRBV6-5
CDR3nt: TGCAGCGTTGTTCCTGCGGAAGATACCTACGAGCAGTACTTC; CDR3aa: CSVVPAEDTYEQYF; d_gene: -; j_gene: TRBJ2-7; abundance: -; v_gene: TRBV29-1
CDR3nt: TGTGCCAGCAGCAAAGGGGGGACTAGCGGTATGCAAGAGACCCAGTACTTC; CDR3aa: CASSKGGTSGMQETQYF; d_gene: TRBD2; j_gene: TRBJ2-5; abundance: once; v_gene: TRBV9
CDR3nt: TGTGCCAGCAGTTTCAGGACAGGGGCTCAATCGAACACCGGGGAGCTGTTTTTT; CDR3aa: CASSFRTGAQSNTGELFF; d_gene: TRBD1; j_gene: TRBJ2-2; abundance: -; v_gene: TRBV27
CDR3nt: TGCGCCAGCAGCTCACGGGACAGAAGCACCGGGGAGCTGTTTTTT; CDR3aa: CASSSRDRSTGELFF; d_gene: TRBD1; j_gene: TRBJ2-2; abundance: -; v_gene: TRBV5-1
CDR3nt: TGTGCCAGCACATCCCGGGGGGCGAGAAACACCATATATTTT; CDR3aa: CASTSRGARNTIYF; d_gene: -; j_gene: TRBJ1-3; abundance: -; v_gene: TRBV6-6